Included here is one T cell receptor (beta chain) sequence, with context. The data stem from a study of Ad26.COV2.S vaccination and SARS-CoV-2 variants. Treatment meaning: around 19 received Ad26.COV2.S at low or high dose, single or two shots; 5 received placebo; per-sample allocation not given. Collection of samples fell on day 63 after the first vaccine or placebo injection. Trimming at V came to 4 bases and at J to 0 bases, leaving 2 bases not matched to a gene. CDR1 SGHAT and CDR2 FQNNGV come from the germline V gene. This CDR3 is built from 14 residues. The protocol was immunoSEQ multiplex PCR, while the TCRdb copy is restricted to in-frame clones and leaves out a portion. The data contain 380,000 or so clones, 88% of them singletons.

The sample here was peripheral blood, taken in a trial of Ad26.COV2.S vaccine versus placebo. This sequence joins TRBV11-2 and TRBJ2-5, with TRBD1 matching over 7 bases. The TCR was taken from a person between 18 and 59 years old who received the Ad26.COV2.S COVID-19 vaccine or a placebo. CDR3 nucleotide sequence: TGTGCCAGCAGCTCGACAGGGTACCAAGAGACCCAGTACTTC. Its protein product is CASSSTGYQETQYF.